Included here is one TCR beta chain sequence, with context. Its antigen is not identified. Carried by the TCR beta cDNA libraries were unique molecular identifiers. TCRdb analysed the PCR reads with MiXCR anew, one entry per CDR3 protein. The repertoire holds fewer than 900,000 distinct CDR3 sequences, with roughly 50% as singletons. The CDR3 contains 15 residues. V lost 6 bases and J lost 5; bases outside the gene matches: 8. The data stem from a study of post-analysis software for immune sequencing data. Findings and limits, study-wide: Compared with controls, patients had more of 4 to 6 TRBV segments, including TRBV5-6, TRBV5-1 and TRBV20-1.

Sequences were obtained from blood. The clonotype was recovered from a girl aged 10 to 17 with multiple sclerosis. The V and J genes are TRBV12-3 or TRBV12-4 and TRBJ2-5, with TRBD2 identical over 11 bases. The CDR3 DNA reads as TGTGCCAGCAGCTCCACTAGCGGGAGACACGAGACCCAGTACTTC. Its protein product is CASSSTSGRHETQYF.